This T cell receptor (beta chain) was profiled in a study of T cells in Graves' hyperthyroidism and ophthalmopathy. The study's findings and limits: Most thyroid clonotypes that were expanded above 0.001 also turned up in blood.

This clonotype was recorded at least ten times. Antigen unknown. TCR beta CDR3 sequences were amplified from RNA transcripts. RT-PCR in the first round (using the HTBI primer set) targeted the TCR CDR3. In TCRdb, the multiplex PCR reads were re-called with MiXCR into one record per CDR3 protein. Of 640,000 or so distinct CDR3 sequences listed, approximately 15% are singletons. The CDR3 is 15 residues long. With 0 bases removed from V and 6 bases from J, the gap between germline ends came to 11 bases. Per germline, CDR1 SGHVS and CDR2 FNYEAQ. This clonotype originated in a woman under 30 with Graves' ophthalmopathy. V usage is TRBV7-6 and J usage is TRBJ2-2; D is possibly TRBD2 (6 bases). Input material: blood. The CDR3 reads CASSLAGGFAGELFF. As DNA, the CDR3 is TGTGCCAGCAGCTTAGCGGGAGGTTTTGCCGGGGAGCTGTTTTTT.